The 14 T cell receptor beta chains below were found in one sample sequenced in a study of long-term antiretroviral therapy in people with HIV. Researchers ran immunoSEQ v3.0 at survey level. Repertoires were generated with immunoSEQ multiplex PCR, while TCRdb's copy carries only in-frame clones and drops some. This sample has under 20,000 clones, with 78% found just once. The sequences come from unsorted PBMCs, collected more than 3.1 years after starting antiretroviral therapy. These receptors came from a woman between 35 and 50 years old with HIV.

The rearrangement joins TRBV25-1 to TRBJ2-6, with D unresolved. This CDR3 region has 16 residues. Germline assignment: CDR1 MGHDK and CDR2 SYGVNS. The V end lost 0 bases, the J end lost 2 bases, and 8 bases lay between the germline ends. The CDR3, as DNA: TGTGCCAGCAGTGAATATTCTGGGACTGGGGCCAACGTCCTGACTTTC. This sequence encodes CASSEYSGTGANVLTF.

The chain joins TRBV27 to TRBJ2-6; D is unresolved. The CDR3 loop spans 15 amino acids. The germline V and J ends were trimmed by 1 base and 0 bases, with 4 bases remaining between them. Germline assignment: CDR1 MNHEY and CDR2 SMNVEV (reference sequence). CDR3 region: CASSLYSSGANVLTF. For the CDR3, the DNA is TGTGCCAGCAGTTTATACAGCTCTGGGGCCAACGTCCTGACTTTC.

By frequency in the sample, this clone is hyperexpanded. The chain links TRBV6-5 to TRBJ2-7; 12 bases match TRBD2. This CDR3 is 15 amino acids long. In germline, CDR1 is MNHEY, CDR2 SVGAGI. V dropped 5 bases and J dropped 3; count of bases not matched to a gene: 5. The CDR3, as DNA: TGTGCCAGCAGTCTTCGGACTAGCGGGAACTACGAGCAGTACTTC. It encodes CASSLRTSGNYEQYF.

The V call is TRBV18, the J call TRBJ2-5; 8 bases line up with TRBD1. V gave up 6 bases and J gave up 4 bases; unmatched junction bases: 7. The CDR3 sequence is 14 residues long. In germline, CDR1 is KGHSH, CDR2 LQKENI. The CDR3 DNA reads as TGTGCCAGCTCTCCGACAGGGGTTGCAGAGACCCAGTACTTC. Encoded protein: CASSPTGVAETQYF.

The chain couples TRBV18 to TRBJ1-5; the match to TRBD1 covers 9 bases. This CDR3 comprises 13 residues. J gave up 11 bases and V 5 bases, and 7 bases lay outside the gene matches. CDR1 KGHSH and CDR2 LQKENI come from the germline V gene. The CDR3 protein is CASSFNRQGAQHF. As DNA, the CDR3 is TGTGCCAGCTCATTCAATCGACAGGGGGCCCAGCATTTT. The variable domain in full, with the rest retrieved from reference TRBV18 and TRBJ1-5, is NAGVMQNPRHLVRRRGQEARLRCSPMKGHSHVYWYRQLPEEGLKFMVYLQKENIIDESGMPKERFSAEFPKEGPSILRIQQVVRGDSAAYFCASSFNRQGAQHFGDGTRLSIL.

The chain joins TRBV28 to TRBJ1-1, with D tentatively TRBD1 (6 bases). The V end was cut by 4 bases, the J end by 4 bases, with 16 bases between. Germline CDR1 is MDHEN and CDR2 is SYDVKM. CDR3 length equals 15 residues. CDR3 region: CASSSHSGASTEAFF. The DNA of the CDR3 is TGTGCCAGCAGTTCCCACTCAGGGGCGAGCACTGAAGCTTTCTTT.

The V and J genes are TRBV7-2 and TRBJ1-2, with TRBD1 matching over 7 bases. The CDR3 runs to 13 residues. V gave up 4 bases and J gave up 8 bases; unmatched junction bases: 7. CDR1 is SGHTA, CDR2 FQGNSA, per germline. CDR3 coding DNA: TGTGCCAGCAGCTCGCAGGGGGATGGGGGCTACACCTTC. Translated, it gives CASSSQGDGGYTF.

The V call is TRBV29-1, the J call TRBJ2-3; D might be TRBD1 (5 bases). This CDR3 contains 16 residues. Germline values: CDR1 SQVTM, CDR2 ANQGSEA. V was pared by 5 bases and J by 0 bases, with 18 bases between. CDR3 protein: CSVPYVGAASTDTQYF. CDR3 DNA sequence: TGCAGCGTTCCTTATGTAGGGGCCGCTAGCACAGATACGCAGTATTTT.

The rearrangement uses TRBV7-8 and TRBJ2-7, with 8 bases matching TRBD1. With 4 bases clipped from V and 6 bases from J, the junction kept 5 bases outside the gene matches. The CDR3 length is 13 residues. Germline V CDR1 and CDR2: SGHVS, FQNEAQ. The CDR3 reads CASSWTGMVEQYF. In DNA form, the CDR3 reads TGTGCCAGCAGCTGGACAGGGATGGTCGAGCAGTACTTC.

The chain has TRBV6-5 and TRBJ2-1; 7 bases align to TRBD1. With V trimmed by 5 bases and J by 6 bases, 4 bases remained unmatched. Germline values: CDR1 MNHEY, CDR2 SVGAGI. The CDR3 is 13 residues long. CDR3 sequence (DNA): TGTGCCAGCAGTCTCAACAGGGGCAATGAGCAGTTCTTC. Amino acids: CASSLNRGNEQFF.

CDR3 sequence reads: CASSLALGGTDTQYF. The CDR3, as DNA: TGCGCCAGCAGCTTGGCTTTGGGGGGAACAGATACGCAGTATTTT. V gene TRBV5-1 combines with J gene TRBJ2-3; D possibly corresponds to TRBD2 (6 bases). The germline CDR1 and CDR2 sequences are SGHRS and YFSETQ. The CDR3 is made up of 15 amino acids. The V and J ends lost 0 bases and 3 bases respectively, with 11 bases between them.

The chain joins TRBV2 to TRBJ1-4, with unresolved D. CDR3 length equals 15 residues. The ends were cut back, 7 bases at V and 5 bases at J, with 17 bases in the middle. Germline CDR1 is SNHLY and CDR2 is FYNNEI. CDR3 residues: CASTLGSQANEKLFF. CDR3 in DNA: TGTGCCAGCACCCTCGGGTCTCAGGCGAATGAAAAACTGTTTTTT.

The chain couples TRBV6-5 to TRBJ1-2; D is ambiguous. The V and J ends lost 0 bases and 0 bases respectively, with 8 bases between them. Germline V gives CDR1 MNHEY, CDR2 SVGAGI. There are 15 residues in the CDR3. The CDR3 here is CASSYSQLANYGYTF. CDR3 nucleotides: TGTGCCAGCAGTTACTCCCAGCTAGCTAACTATGGCTACACCTTC.

This chain links TRBV6-1 with TRBJ1-2; D perhaps matches TRBD1 (6 bases). The V end was cut by 1 base, the J end by 0 bases, with 9 bases between. Germline V CDR1 and CDR2: MNHNS, SASEGT. The CDR3 totals 15 residues. The CDR3 nucleotides read TGTGCCAGCAGTGAAGTAGGGGGTACTAACTATGGCTACACCTTC. Translating gives CASSEVGGTNYGYTF.